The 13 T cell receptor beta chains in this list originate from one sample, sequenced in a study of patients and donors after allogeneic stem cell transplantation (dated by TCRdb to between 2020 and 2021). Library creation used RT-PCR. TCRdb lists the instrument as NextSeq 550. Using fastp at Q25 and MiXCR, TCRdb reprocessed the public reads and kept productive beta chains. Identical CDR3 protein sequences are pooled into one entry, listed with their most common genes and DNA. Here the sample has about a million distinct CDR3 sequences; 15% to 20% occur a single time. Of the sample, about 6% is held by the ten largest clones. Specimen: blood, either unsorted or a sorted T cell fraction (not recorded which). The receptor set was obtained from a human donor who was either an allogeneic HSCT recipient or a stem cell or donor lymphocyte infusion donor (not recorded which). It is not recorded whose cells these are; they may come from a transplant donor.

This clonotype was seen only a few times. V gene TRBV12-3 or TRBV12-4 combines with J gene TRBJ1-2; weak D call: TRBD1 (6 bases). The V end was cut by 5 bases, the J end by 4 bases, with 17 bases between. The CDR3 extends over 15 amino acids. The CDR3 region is CASSDPAGGAYGYTF. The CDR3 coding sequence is TGTGCCAGCAGTGACCCCGCGGGGGGCGCCTATGGCTACACCTTC.

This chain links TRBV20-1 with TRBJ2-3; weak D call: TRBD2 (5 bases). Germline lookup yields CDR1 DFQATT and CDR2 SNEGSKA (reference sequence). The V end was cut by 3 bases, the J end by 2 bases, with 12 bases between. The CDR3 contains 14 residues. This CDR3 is CSASSRGVTDTQYF. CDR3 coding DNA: TGCAGTGCTAGCTCACGGGGAGTCACAGATACGCAGTATTTT.

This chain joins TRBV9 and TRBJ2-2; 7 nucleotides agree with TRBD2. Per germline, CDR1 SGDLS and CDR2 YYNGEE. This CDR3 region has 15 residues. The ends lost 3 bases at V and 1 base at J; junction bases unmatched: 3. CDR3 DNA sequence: TGTGCCAGCAGCGCGAGGACTAGGAACACCGGGGAGCTGTTTTTT. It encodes CASSARTRNTGELFF.

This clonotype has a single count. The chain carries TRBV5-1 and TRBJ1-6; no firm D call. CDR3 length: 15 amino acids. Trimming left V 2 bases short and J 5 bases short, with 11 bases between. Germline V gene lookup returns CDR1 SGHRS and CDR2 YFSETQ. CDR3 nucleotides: TGCGCCAGCAGCTTAGTTCCCGGGAATAATTCACCCCTCCACTTT. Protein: CASSLVPGNNSPLHF.

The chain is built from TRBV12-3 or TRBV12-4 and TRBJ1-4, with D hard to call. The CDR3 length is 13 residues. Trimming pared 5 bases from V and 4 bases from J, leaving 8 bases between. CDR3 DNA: TGTGCCAGCAGTCCCCGCATTAATGAAAAACTGTTTTTT. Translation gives CASSPRINEKLFF.

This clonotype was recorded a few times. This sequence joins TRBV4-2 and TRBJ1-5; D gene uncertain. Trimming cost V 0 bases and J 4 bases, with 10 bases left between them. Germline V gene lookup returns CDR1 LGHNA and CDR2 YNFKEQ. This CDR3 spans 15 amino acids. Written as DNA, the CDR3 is TGTGCCAGCAGCCAAGAGACCCCTAGGAATCAGCCCCAGCATTTT. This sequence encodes CASSQETPRNQPQHF.

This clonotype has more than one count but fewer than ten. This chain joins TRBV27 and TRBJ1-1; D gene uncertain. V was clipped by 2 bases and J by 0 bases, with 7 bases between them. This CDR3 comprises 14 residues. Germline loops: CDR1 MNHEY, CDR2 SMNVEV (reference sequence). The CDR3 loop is CASSLRQLNTEAFF. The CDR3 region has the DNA TGTGCCAGCAGTTTACGGCAGTTGAACACTGAAGCTTTCTTT.

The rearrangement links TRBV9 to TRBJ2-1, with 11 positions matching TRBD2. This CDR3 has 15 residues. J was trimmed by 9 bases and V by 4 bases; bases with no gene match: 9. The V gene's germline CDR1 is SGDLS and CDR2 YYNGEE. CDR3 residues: CASSLEGGTSGEQFF. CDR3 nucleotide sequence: TGTGCCAGCAGCCTAGAGGGGGGGACTAGCGGTGAGCAGTTCTTC.

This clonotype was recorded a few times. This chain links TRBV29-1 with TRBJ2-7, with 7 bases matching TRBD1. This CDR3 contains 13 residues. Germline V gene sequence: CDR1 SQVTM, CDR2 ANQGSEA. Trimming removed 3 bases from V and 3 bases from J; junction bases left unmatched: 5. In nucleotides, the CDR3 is TGCAGCGTTGATCAAGGGACAGACTACGAGCAGTACTTC. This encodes CSVDQGTDYEQYF.

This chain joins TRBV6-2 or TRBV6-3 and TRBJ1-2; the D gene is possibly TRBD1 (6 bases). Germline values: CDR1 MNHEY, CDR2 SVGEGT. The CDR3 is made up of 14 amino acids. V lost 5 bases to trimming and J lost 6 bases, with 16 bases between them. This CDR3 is CASSIRGHSHGYTF. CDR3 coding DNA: TGTGCCAGCAGTATCCGGGGACATTCTCATGGCTACACCTTC.

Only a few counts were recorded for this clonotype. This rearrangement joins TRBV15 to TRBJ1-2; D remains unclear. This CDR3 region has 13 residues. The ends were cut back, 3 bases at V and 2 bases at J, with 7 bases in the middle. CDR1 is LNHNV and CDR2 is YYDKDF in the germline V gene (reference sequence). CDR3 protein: CATSRAVNYGYTF. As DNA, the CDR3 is TGTGCCACCAGCAGGGCAGTGAACTATGGCTACACCTTC.

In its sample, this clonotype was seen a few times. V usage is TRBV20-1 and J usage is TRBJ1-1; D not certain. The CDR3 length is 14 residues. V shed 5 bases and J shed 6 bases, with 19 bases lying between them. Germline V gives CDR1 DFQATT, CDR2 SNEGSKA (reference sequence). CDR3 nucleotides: TGCAGTGCTCCCTTTTCCATTAGGTCATCTGAAGCTTTCTTT. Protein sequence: CSAPFSIRSSEAFF.

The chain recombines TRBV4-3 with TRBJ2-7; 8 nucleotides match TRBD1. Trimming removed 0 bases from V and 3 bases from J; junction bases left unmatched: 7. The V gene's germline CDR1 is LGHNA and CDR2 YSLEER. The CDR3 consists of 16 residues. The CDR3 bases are TGCGCCAGCAGCCAAGAAACCGGGACAGGCCACTACGAGCAGTACTTC. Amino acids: CASSQETGTGHYEQYF.